These 18 T cell receptor beta chains were all obtained from the same sample, sequenced in a study of OX40 agonist ivuxolimab in advanced cancers. Clones were read by immunoSEQ multiplex PCR, and TCRdb kept only the in-frame ones, dropping some. The table shows about 41,000 clones, with around 85% occurring only once. Source: CD4+ or CD8+ T cells sorted from blood, taken in a trial of the OX40 agonist ivuxolimab. All receptors derive from an adult with an advanced solid tumor such as melanoma, head and neck, liver or kidney cancer.

The chain joins TRBV19 to TRBJ2-2; D might be TRBD1 (6 bases). CDR1 LNHDA and CDR2 SQIVND come from the germline V gene (reference sequence). This CDR3 comprises 14 residues. V lost 6 bases and J 0 bases, leaving 8 bases between the germline ends. The CDR3 bases are TGTGCCAGTAGAAACAGGGCGAACACCGGGGAGCTGTTTTTT. It yields the protein CASRNRANTGELFF.

The rearrangement joins TRBV6-1 to TRBJ1-1, with a possible D match to TRBD1 (6 bases). The CDR3 runs 13 residues. V was pared by 8 bases and J by 4 bases, with 14 bases between. Germline values: CDR1 MNHNS, CDR2 SASEGT. This CDR3 reads CASAASGVTEAFF. The CDR3 coding sequence is TGTGCCAGCGCGGCTTCAGGGGTCACTGAAGCTTTCTTT.

For the CDR3, the DNA is TGCAGCGTTCGGAGCGGCGGAGTCGACACTGAAGCTTTCTTT. Translated: CSVRSGGVDTEAFF. This rearrangement joins TRBV29-1 to TRBJ1-1; no clear D. Germline CDR1 is SQVTM and CDR2 is ANQGSEA. V was trimmed by 5 bases and J by 3 bases, leaving 16 bases between them. The CDR3 has 14 amino acids.

The chain carries TRBV9 and TRBJ2-3; 9 nucleotides align to TRBD2. This CDR3 is 16 amino acids long. Germline values: CDR1 SGDLS, CDR2 YYNGEE. Trimming cost V 4 bases and J 0 bases; bases outside gene matches: 6. This chain's CDR3 is CASSPGLASSTDTQYF. The CDR3 DNA follows: TGTGCCAGCAGCCCTGGACTAGCGAGTAGCACAGATACGCAGTATTTT. Based on the CDR3 plus reference TRBV9 and TRBJ2-3, the full variable domain is DSGVTQTPKHLITATGQRVTLRCSPRSGDLSVYWYQQSLDQGLQFLIQYYNGEERAKGNILERFSAQQFPDLHSELNLSSLELGDSALYFCASSPGLASSTDTQYFGPGTRLTVL.

The gene calls are TRBV19 and TRBJ2-7, with D maybe TRBD1 (5 bases). Trimming pared 5 bases from V and 4 bases from J, leaving 15 bases between. Germline loops: CDR1 LNHDA, CDR2 SQIVND (reference sequence). The CDR3 loop spans 14 amino acids. CDR3 coding DNA: TGTGCCAGTAGTCCTCCTGAGACAGAGTACGAGCAGTACTTC. It translates to CASSPPETEYEQYF.

This rearrangement joins TRBV6-1 to TRBJ2-7, with D tentatively TRBD1 (5 bases). V was pared by 5 bases and J by 0 bases, with 11 bases between. Germline V gives CDR1 MNHNS, CDR2 SASEGT. CDR3 length equals 14 residues. This CDR3 reads CASSYSQVSYEQYF. The CDR3 DNA is TGTGCCAGCAGTTATTCACAGGTCTCCTACGAGCAGTACTTC.

Here the CDR3 reads CAWRVQFNTQYF. Here the CDR3 DNA reads TGTGCCTGGAGGGTGCAGTTTAATACGCAGTATTTT. The J gene is TRBJ2-3, the V gene TRBV30; D unclear. The CDR3 has 12 amino acids. Germline lookup yields CDR1 GTSNPN and CDR2 SVGIG (reference sequence). The V end lost 3 bases, the J end lost 7 bases, and 11 bases lay between the germline ends.

The genes are TRBV29-1 and TRBJ2-1; no definite D call. The CDR3 extends over 12 amino acids. From germline, CDR1 is SQVTM and CDR2 ANQGSEA. Trimming removed 8 bases at V and 7 bases at J, with 15 bases between. The CDR3 nucleotides are TGCAGCTCCCAGGTTTTGGAAAATGAGCAGTTCTTC. Translating gives CSSQVLENEQFF.

This clone was picked up a small number of times. The V and J genes are TRBV18 and TRBJ2-6, with TRBD1 matching 7 bases. CDR3 size: 17 residues. Germline V CDR1 and CDR2: KGHSH, LQKENI. V lost 5 bases to trimming and J lost 0 bases; unmatched junction nucleotides: 7. The CDR3 DNA sequence: TGTGCCAGCTCAGAGGGACAGCCTAACTCTGGGGCCAACGTCCTGACTTTC. Translating it yields CASSEGQPNSGANVLTF.

The rearrangement uses TRBV19 and TRBJ2-1; TRBD1 might be the D (6 bases). Germline values: CDR1 LNHDA, CDR2 SQIVND (reference sequence). The ends were cut back, 9 bases at V and 7 bases at J, with 13 bases in the middle. The CDR3 is made up of 12 amino acids. The CDR3 reads CASRPRGNEQFF. CDR3 DNA: TGTGCCAGCCGGCCGAGGGGGAATGAGCAGTTCTTC.

This rearrangement joins TRBV9 to TRBJ1-2, with 8 positions matching TRBD1. Per the germline V gene, CDR1 is SGDLS and CDR2 is YYNGEE. The CDR3 length is 15 residues. The V and J ends lost 0 bases and 6 bases, in that order; junction bases with no gene match: 7. CDR3 nucleotide sequence: TGTGCCAGCAGCGTAGCTAGAGACAGGGGAAATGGCTACACCTTC. It codes for CASSVARDRGNGYTF.

The chain links TRBV2 to TRBJ2-7; a possible D gene is TRBD1 (6 bases). The CDR3 is made up of 14 amino acids. V was trimmed by 7 bases and J by 0 bases, leaving 13 bases between them. The germline gives CDR1 SNHLY, CDR2 FYNNEI. The CDR3 here is CASTGTPRSYEQYF. DNA of the CDR3: TGTGCCAGCACCGGGACACCCCGCTCCTACGAGCAGTACTTC.

The chain joins TRBV21-1 to TRBJ2-5; the table gives TRBD2 as D, unverified against the DNA. TRBV21-1 is assigned pseudogene status. The CDR3 sequence is 15 residues long. CDR3 sequence: CASSKGEGSQETQYF. In DNA form, the CDR3 reads TGTGCCAGCAGCAAAGGGGAGGGGAGCCAAGAGACCCAGTACTTC.

The V and J genes are TRBV6-1 and TRBJ1-5, with TRBD1 matching over 9 bases. The CDR3 is 16 amino acids. Germline-derived CDR1 and CDR2 are MNHNS and SASEGT. The J segment lost 2 bases and the V segment lost 4 bases, leaving 6 bases of the junction unmatched. The DNA of the CDR3 is TGTGCCAGCAGTGGGACAGGGGAAGCTGGCAATCAGCCCCAGCATTTT. This sequence encodes CASSGTGEAGNQPQHF.

The J gene is TRBJ2-1, the V gene TRBV19, with 8 nucleotides matching TRBD2. Germline CDR1 LNHDA, CDR2 SQIVND (reference sequence). The CDR3 consists of 16 residues. Trimming cost V 7 bases and J 5 bases; bases outside gene matches: 13. CDR3 sequence: CASNGSPGTRDNEQFF. The CDR3 nucleotides read TGTGCCAGTAATGGCTCTCCCGGGACTAGAGACAATGAGCAGTTCTTC. Together with reference TRBV19 and TRBJ2-1, the CDR3 gives the full variable domain: DGGITQSPKYLFRKEGQNVTLSCEQNLNHDAMYWYRQDPGQGLRLIYYSQIVNDFQKGDIAEGYSVSREKKESFPLTVTSAQKNPTAFYLCASNGSPGTRDNEQFFGPGTRLTVL.

V is TRBV25-1 and J is TRBJ2-5; TRBD1 might be the D (6 bases). The length of the CDR3 is 16 residues. Germline V gene sequence: CDR1 MGHDK, CDR2 SYGVNS. Trimming took 2 bases from V and 9 from J, leaving 22 bases between them. The CDR3 DNA follows: TGTGCCAGCAGTGAAGGGGCCAGAAGGGGGTCCGGGGCCCAGTACTTC. Its translation is CASSEGARRGSGAQYF.

CDR3: CASSPLSENTEAFF. CDR3 sequence (DNA): TGTGCCAGCTCACCACTAAGCGAGAACACTGAAGCTTTCTTT. The gene calls are TRBV18 and TRBJ1-1; D not resolved. Per the germline V gene, CDR1 is KGHSH and CDR2 is LQKENI. This CDR3 spans 14 amino acids. The V end was cut by 1 base, the J end by 1 base, with 7 bases between.

This chain connects TRBV11-2 to TRBJ2-5, with 8 bases fitting TRBD1. The CDR3 totals 15 residues. Germline V lookup: CDR1 SGHAT, CDR2 FQNNGV. The J segment lost 5 bases and the V segment lost 6 bases, leaving 11 bases of the junction unmatched. CDR3 in DNA: TGTGCCAGCAGTACACTACGACAGGGGTCTGAGACCCAGTACTTC. As protein: CASSTLRQGSETQYF.